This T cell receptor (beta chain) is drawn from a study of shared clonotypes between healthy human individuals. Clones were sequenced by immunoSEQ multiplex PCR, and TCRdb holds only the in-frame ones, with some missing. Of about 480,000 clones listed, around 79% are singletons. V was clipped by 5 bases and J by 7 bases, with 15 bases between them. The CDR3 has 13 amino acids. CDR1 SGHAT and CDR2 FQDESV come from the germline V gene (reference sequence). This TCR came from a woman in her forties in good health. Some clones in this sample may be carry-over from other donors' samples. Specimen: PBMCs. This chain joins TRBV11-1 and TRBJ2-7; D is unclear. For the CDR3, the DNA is TGTGCCAGCAGCCTCTCTATTAGCCGGGAGCAGTACTTC. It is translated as CASSLSISREQYF.